This passage covers 21 T cell receptor beta chains from one sample sequenced in a study of molecular identifiers for immune sequencing clone quantification listed by TCRdb under 2018. Libraries were made using PCR. The run used an Illumina HiSeq 4000. Through fastp at Q25 and MiXCR, TCRdb rebuilt clones from the public reads, retaining in-frame beta chains. Identical CDR3 protein sequences are pooled into one entry, listed with their most common genes and DNA. The sample table shows about 65,000 distinct CDR3 sequences, and less than 20% are seen once. The ten largest clones add up to roughly 1.5% of the sample. Sequenced sample: naive CD8+ T cells from blood, with Jurkat cell RNA spiked in. The sample's cell subset or site label is to be understood as: FACS-sorted CD8+CD4-CCR7+CD45RA+ naive T cells. The receptors were gathered from a human donor in good health. Some libraries in this study had Jurkat cell RNA spiked in.

This clonotype was counted many times. The V and J genes are TRBV27 and TRBJ1-5, with D possibly TRBD1 on 5 matching bases. The CDR3 runs to 16 residues. Per germline, CDR1 MNHEY and CDR2 SMNVEV (reference sequence). V dropped 5 bases and J dropped 0 bases, with 14 bases sitting between them. The chain's CDR3 is CASSEIAGTSNQPQHF. The DNA of the CDR3 is TGTGCCAGCAGTGAAATCGCAGGGACTAGCAATCAGCCCCAGCATTTT.

V gene TRBV30 combines with J gene TRBJ2-7; D is unresolved. CDR3 size: 12 residues. The V and J ends lost 0 bases and 4 bases respectively, with 7 bases between them. Germline V gene lookup returns CDR1 GTSNPN and CDR2 SVGIG (reference sequence). The CDR3 bases are TGTGCCTGGAGTGTACTGAGGTACGAGCAGTACTTC. Residues: CAWSVLRYEQYF. Full variable domain (outside the CDR3, taken from reference TRBV30 and TRBJ2-7): SQTIHQWPATLVQPVGSPLSLECTVEGTSNPNLYWYRQAAGRGLQLLFYSVGIGQISSEVPQNLSASRPQDRQFILSSKKLLLSDSGFYLCAWSVLRYEQYFGPGTRLTVT.

Comments on this clonotype: Without the conserved terminal phenylalanine or tryptophan, this CDR3 likely stems from a read error. The genes are TRBV4-3 and TRBJ2-7, with D possibly TRBD1 on 5 matching bases. V shed 1 base and J shed 3 bases, with 13 bases lying between them. Germline V gene sequence: CDR1 LGHNA, CDR2 YSLEER. The CDR3 has 15 amino acids. CDR3 in DNA: TGCGCCAGCAGCCAAGTTGCGGCAGGGATCTACGAGCAGTACTTG. Amino acids: CASSQVAAGIYEQYL.

In this sample, this clonotype turned up many times. The rearrangement links TRBV27 to TRBJ2-3, with 14 bases that match TRBD2. The CDR3 loop spans 17 amino acids. Trimming cost V 5 bases and J 10 bases; bases outside gene matches: 14. Looked up from germline, CDR1 is MNHEY and CDR2 is SMNVEV (reference sequence). CDR3 DNA sequence: TGTGCCAGCAGTCTCCTTACGACCGGGACTAGCGGGAGTGCGCAGTATTTT. Translating gives CASSLLTTGTSGSAQYF.

This clonotype appeared many times. The gene calls are TRBV6-1 and TRBJ2-3; 10 bases fit TRBD2. Trimming at V came to 8 bases and at J to 3 bases, leaving 8 bases not matched to a gene. The V gene's germline CDR1 is MNHNS and CDR2 SASEGT. This CDR3 is 15 amino acids long. The CDR3 coding sequence is TGTGCCAGCGAAGGGACTAGCGAGCTTACAGATACGCAGTATTTT. Translation: CASEGTSELTDTQYF.

This clonotype was observed many times. CDR3 sequence (DNA): TGTGCCACCTGGGACAGGGGGAGTACGGTGGATACGCAGTATTTT. It yields the protein CATWDRGSTVDTQYF. The chain has TRBV28 and TRBJ2-3; 11 bases are a match to TRBD1. V was clipped by 10 bases and J by 6 bases; unmatched bases: 12. The CDR3 is 15 residues long. The germline gives CDR1 MDHEN, CDR2 SYDVKM.

Many counts were recorded for this clonotype. The chain uses TRBV20-1 and TRBJ2-2; 7 positions match TRBD1. V was pared by 1 base and J by 5 bases, with 16 bases of the junction left unmatched. Per the germline V gene, CDR1 is DFQATT and CDR2 is SNEGSKA (reference sequence). The CDR3 contains 18 residues. The CDR3 DNA is TGCAGTGCTAGAGGGAGGCTGGGACAGCGGTACGGAACCGGGGAGCTGTTTTTT. Translating it yields CSARGRLGQRYGTGELFF.

In this sample, this clonotype turned up many times. This sequence joins TRBV12-3 or TRBV12-4 and TRBJ2-1; 14 bases map to TRBD2. The CDR3 runs to 18 residues. Unmatched junction bases numbered 8, after V lost 5 bases and J lost 2 bases. CDR3 in amino acids: CASSPGTSGRGPYNEQFF. The CDR3 DNA is TGTGCCAGCAGTCCTGGGACTAGCGGGAGAGGTCCCTACAATGAGCAGTTCTTC.

This clonotype was counted a single time. Germline and junction disagree at one end, which may indicate a read error. This chain joins TRBV15 and TRBJ2-1; a weak D match, TRBD2 (6 bases). The CDR3 is made up of 19 amino acids. Germline values: CDR1 LNHNV, CDR2 YYDKDF (reference sequence). The CDR3 protein is CTTSRDPLLAGSSYNEQSF. The DNA for the CDR3 is TGTACCACCAGCAGAGATCCCCTCCTGGCGGGAAGCTCCTACAATGAGCAGTCCTTC.

This chain joins TRBV19 and TRBJ1-1, with no clear D. The germline CDR1 and CDR2 sequences are LNHDA and SQIVND (reference sequence). V was cut by 3 bases and J by 2 bases, with 7 bases left in between. The CDR3 is made up of 13 amino acids. CDR3 in DNA: TGTGCCAGTAGTATGACGGAAAACACTGAAGCTTTCTTT. Amino acids: CASSMTENTEAFF.

This clonotype was found many times. The rearrangement links TRBV4-1 to TRBJ2-1; 8 bases are shared with TRBD1. V lost 1 base, J lost 10 bases, and 3 bases stayed unmatched. The germline gives CDR1 MGHRA, CDR2 YSYEKL. This CDR3 is built from 13 residues. The CDR3: CASSQGQGTEQFF. The CDR3 nucleotides read TGCGCCAGCAGCCAAGGACAGGGGACCGAGCAGTTCTTC.

This sequence joins TRBV19 and TRBJ2-7; TRBD1 matches at 8 bases. V lost 5 bases and J lost 4; bases outside the gene matches: 10. The CDR3 covers 15 residues. Looked up from germline, CDR1 is LNHDA and CDR2 is SQIVND (reference sequence). The CDR3 DNA sequence: TGTGCCAGTAGTCCGGGGACAGGTACTAGGTACGAGCAGTACTTC. This translates into CASSPGTGTRYEQYF.

This clonotype was counted many times. This chain joins TRBV5-6 and TRBJ1-5; 7 bases map to TRBD1. Germline loops: CDR1 SGHDT, CDR2 YYEEEE. J gave up 2 bases and V 3 bases, and 2 bases lay outside the gene matches. This CDR3 has 14 amino acids. The CDR3: CASSYGTGNQPQHF. The CDR3 region has the DNA TGTGCCAGCAGCTACGGGACAGGCAATCAGCCCCAGCATTTT.

This clonotype occurred many times. This chain links TRBV7-2 with TRBJ2-3, with TRBD2 matching 13 bases. J was trimmed by 2 bases and V by 4 bases; bases with no gene match: 3. Germline CDR1 and CDR2: SGHTA and FQGNSA. The CDR3 sequence is 16 residues long. CDR3 loop: CASSSLAGGFTDTQYF. CDR3 sequence (DNA): TGTGCCAGCAGCTCACTAGCGGGAGGGTTCACAGATACGCAGTATTTT. Complete variable domain (other parts from reference TRBV7-2 and TRBJ2-3): GAGVSQSPSNKVTEKGKDVELRCDPISGHTALYWYRQSLGQGLEFLIYFQGNSAPDKSGLPSDRFSAERTGGSVSTLTIQRTQQEDSAVYLCASSSLAGGFTDTQYFGPGTRLTVL.

This clonotype has more than one count but fewer than ten. The missing conserved phenylalanine or tryptophan at the end of this CDR3 makes a read error likely. The chain is built from TRBV12-3 or TRBV12-4 and TRBJ1-2; D is unclear. Trimming stripped 3 bases from V and 6 bases from J, with 11 bases between. CDR3 length: 13 residues. The CDR3 here is CASSFLVYDGYTS. CDR3 bases: TGTGCCAGCAGTTTCCTGGTATACGATGGCTACACCTCC.

This clonotype has ten or more counts. The chain is built from TRBV7-9 and TRBJ1-1; 9 nucleotides line up with TRBD1. Germline CDR1 reads SEHNR; CDR2 reads FQNEAQ (reference sequence). V shed 5 bases, J shed 2 bases, and the junction held 9 bases outside the gene matches. CDR3 length equals 16 residues. CDR3 DNA sequence: TGTGCCAGCAGCCATACTCCGGGACAGGGAAACACTGAAGCTTTCTTT. Protein sequence: CASSHTPGQGNTEAFF.

This clonotype was seen many times. The chain employs TRBV29-1 and TRBJ2-7; D assignment may be TRBD1 or TRBD2 (5 bases each). V was cut by 0 bases and J by 5 bases, with 11 bases left in between. The length of the CDR3 is 13 residues. From germline, CDR1 is SQVTM and CDR2 ANQGSEA. The CDR3 coding sequence is TGCAGCGTTGAAGAGGGACGGTCCCACGAGCAGTACTTC. Its translation: CSVEEGRSHEQYF.

The sample holds many counts of this clonotype. The V call is TRBV5-4, the J call TRBJ2-3; the D gene is possibly TRBD2 (5 bases). Germline CDR1 is SGHNT and CDR2 is YYREEE (reference sequence). The CDR3 is 13 amino acids. Trimming shortened V by 4 bases and J by 10 bases, and 16 bases separated the two germline ends. CDR3 protein: CASSQREAQPQYF. DNA for the CDR3: TGTGCCAGCAGCCAACGGGAAGCACAACCGCAGTATTTT.

As concerns this clonotype: A read error may be the cause here, since a much bigger clone is one base away. The chain recombines TRBV12-3 or TRBV12-4 with TRBJ2-5; 8 nucleotides match TRBD1. The V segment lost 4 bases and the J segment 4 bases; nucleotides outside the gene matches: 8. The CDR3 length is 15 residues. CDR3 in DNA: TGTGCCAGCAGTTCCCGGGCAGGGGGCCCAGAGACCCAGTACTTC. Protein: CASSSRAGGPETQYF.

This clonotype was seen at least ten times. The chain is built from TRBV7-8 and TRBJ2-7; 8 nucleotides line up with TRBD2. The CDR3 is 16 residues long. Germline V CDR1 and CDR2: SGHVS, FQNEAQ. V gave up 2 bases and J gave up 2 bases; unmatched junction bases: 8. CDR3 sequence: CASSLRTSGGTYEQYF. CDR3 bases: TGTGCCAGCAGCTTACGAACTAGCGGAGGAACCTACGAGCAGTACTTC.

In regard to this clonotype: Since a much larger clone is just one base distant, this may be a read error. V gene TRBV29-1 combines with J gene TRBJ1-2; D unclear. CDR1 is SQVTM, CDR2 ANQGSEA, per germline. The CDR3 sequence is 13 residues long. V was pared by 8 bases and J by 3 bases, with 16 bases between. The CDR3 DNA reads as TGCAGCTCGAGGTCCGTCCTCGACTATGGCTACACCTTC. It codes for CSSRSVLDYGYTF.